Below are 2 T cell receptor beta chains sequenced from a single sample in a study of neurological immune-mediated disorders. TCRdb reanalysed the 5' RACE reads using MiXCR and keeps one entry per CDR3 protein. This sample has some 29,000 distinct CDR3 sequences, with under 7% found just once. The material sequenced was PBMCs. The receptors here all came from a woman between 45 and 60 years old in good health.

This clonotype came up many times. The chain joins TRBV20-1 to TRBJ1-2, with D possibly being TRBD1 (5 bases). Germline-derived CDR1 and CDR2 are DFQATT and SNEGSKA (reference sequence). There are 14 residues in the CDR3. Trimming left V 3 bases short and J 5 bases short, with 16 bases between. CDR3 coding DNA: TGCAGTGCTAGCCACAGGAGACGCTTGTATGGCTACACCTTC. This sequence encodes CSASHRRRLYGYTF.

This clonotype came up many times. This chain joins TRBV13 and TRBJ2-3; D may be TRBD1 or TRBD2 (5 bases each). This CDR3 spans 15 amino acids. V lost 3 bases and J 3 bases, leaving 13 bases between the germline ends. From germline, CDR1 is PRHDT and CDR2 FYEKMQ (reference sequence). The CDR3 sequence: CASSFGASPTDTQYF. CDR3 nucleotide sequence: TGTGCCAGCAGCTTCGGGGCGAGCCCAACAGATACGCAGTATTTT.